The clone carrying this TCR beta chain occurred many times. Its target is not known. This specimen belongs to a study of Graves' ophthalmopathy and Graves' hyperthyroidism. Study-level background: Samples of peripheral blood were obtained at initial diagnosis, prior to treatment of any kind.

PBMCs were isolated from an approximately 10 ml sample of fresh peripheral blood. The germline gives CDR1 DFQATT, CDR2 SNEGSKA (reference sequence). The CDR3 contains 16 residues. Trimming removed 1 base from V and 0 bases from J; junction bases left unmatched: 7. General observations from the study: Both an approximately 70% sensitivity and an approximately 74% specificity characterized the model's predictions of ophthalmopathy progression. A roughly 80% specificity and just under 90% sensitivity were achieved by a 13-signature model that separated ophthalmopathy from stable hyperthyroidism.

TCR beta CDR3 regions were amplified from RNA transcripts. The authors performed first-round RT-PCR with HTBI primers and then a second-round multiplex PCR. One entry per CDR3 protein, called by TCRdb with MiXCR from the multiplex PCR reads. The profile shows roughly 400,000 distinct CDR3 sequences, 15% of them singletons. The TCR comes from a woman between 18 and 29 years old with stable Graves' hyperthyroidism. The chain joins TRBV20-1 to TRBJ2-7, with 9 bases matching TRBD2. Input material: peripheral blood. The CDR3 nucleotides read TGCAGTGCTAGAGTGACAGCTAGCGGGGACTCCTACGAGCAGTACTTC. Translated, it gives CSARVTASGDSYEQYF.